The clone carrying this T cell receptor (beta chain) has at least ten counts. What it recognizes is unknown. This record belongs to a study of T-cell memory formation after mild COVID-19. Across the whole study: TCR clusters showed largely donor specificity. The study, taken as a whole, reports: The finding that pre-infection memory included some responding clones suggested that cross-reactive memory joined. Balance between CD4 and CD8 was seen in clones contracting day 15 to 85, and a CD4+ lean was seen in later expanders.

This CDR3 has 18 residues. CDR1 SGHRS and CDR2 YFSETQ come from the germline V gene. V dropped 4 bases and J dropped 7; count of bases not matched to a gene: 17. Sample barcodes and UMIs were carried by the TCR alpha and TCR beta cDNA libraries that 5'RACE generated with constant-segment primers. TCRdb used MiXCR to reprocess the 5' RACE reads, holding one entry per CDR3 protein. The data show approximately 430,000 distinct CDR3 sequences, 20% to 30% seen once. J is TRBJ2-5 and V is TRBV5-1; TRBD1 matches at 12 bases. This TCR was sampled from an adult woman who had mild COVID-19 (a few samples of this study predate the infection). Cell type and time point are not known. The specimen was PBMCs or a T cell subset sorted from them (not recorded which). This CDR3 reads CASSPTAFGTGGSWTQYF. In nucleotides, the CDR3 is TGCGCCAGCAGCCCCACCGCTTTCGGGACAGGGGGCTCTTGGACCCAGTACTTC.